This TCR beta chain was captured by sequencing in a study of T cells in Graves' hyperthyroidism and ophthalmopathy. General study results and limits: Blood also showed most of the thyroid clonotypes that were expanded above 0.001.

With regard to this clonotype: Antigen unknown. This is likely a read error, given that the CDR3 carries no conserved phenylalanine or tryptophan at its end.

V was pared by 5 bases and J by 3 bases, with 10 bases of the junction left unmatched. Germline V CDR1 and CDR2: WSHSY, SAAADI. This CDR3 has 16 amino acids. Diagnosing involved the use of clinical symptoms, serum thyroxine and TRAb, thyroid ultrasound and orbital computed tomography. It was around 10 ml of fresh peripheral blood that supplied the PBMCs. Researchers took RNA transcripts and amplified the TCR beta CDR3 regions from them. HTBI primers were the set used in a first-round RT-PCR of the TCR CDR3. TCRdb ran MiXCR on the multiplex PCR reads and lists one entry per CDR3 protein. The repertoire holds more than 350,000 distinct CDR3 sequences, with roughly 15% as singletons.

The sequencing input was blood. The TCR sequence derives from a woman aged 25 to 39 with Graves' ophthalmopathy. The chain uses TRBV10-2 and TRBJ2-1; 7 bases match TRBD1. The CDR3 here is CASSIQGRWGYNEQFL. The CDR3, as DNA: TGCGCCAGCAGTATACAGGGGCGGTGGGGCTACAATGAGCAGTTCCTC.